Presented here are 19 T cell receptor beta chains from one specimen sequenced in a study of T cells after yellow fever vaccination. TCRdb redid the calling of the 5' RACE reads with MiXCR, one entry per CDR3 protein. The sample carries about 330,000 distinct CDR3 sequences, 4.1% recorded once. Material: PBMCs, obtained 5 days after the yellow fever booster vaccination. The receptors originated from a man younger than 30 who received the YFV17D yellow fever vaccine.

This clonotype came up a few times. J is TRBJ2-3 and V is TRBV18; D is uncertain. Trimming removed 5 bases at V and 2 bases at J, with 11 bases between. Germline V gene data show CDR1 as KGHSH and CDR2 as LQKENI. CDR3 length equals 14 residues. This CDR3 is CASSRSGYTDTQYF. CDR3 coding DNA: TGTGCCAGCTCAAGATCCGGATACACAGATACGCAGTATTTT.

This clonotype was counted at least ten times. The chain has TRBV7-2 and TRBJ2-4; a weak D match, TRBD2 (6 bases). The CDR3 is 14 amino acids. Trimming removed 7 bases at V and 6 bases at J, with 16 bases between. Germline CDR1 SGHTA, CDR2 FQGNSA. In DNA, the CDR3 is TGTGCCAGCACCCCACTTGTGGGGGGAAACATTCAGTACTTC. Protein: CASTPLVGGNIQYF.

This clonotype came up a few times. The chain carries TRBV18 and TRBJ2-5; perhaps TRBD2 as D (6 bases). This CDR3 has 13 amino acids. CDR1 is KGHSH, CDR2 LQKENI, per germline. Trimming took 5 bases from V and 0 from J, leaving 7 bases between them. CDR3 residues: CASSAGNQETQYF. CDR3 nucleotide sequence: TGTGCCAGCTCAGCGGGGAACCAAGAGACCCAGTACTTC.

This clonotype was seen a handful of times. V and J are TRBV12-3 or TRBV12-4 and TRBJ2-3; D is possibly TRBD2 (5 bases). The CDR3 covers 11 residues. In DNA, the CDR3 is TGTGCATCGGGGAACACAGATACGCAGTATTTT. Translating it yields CASGNTDTQYF.

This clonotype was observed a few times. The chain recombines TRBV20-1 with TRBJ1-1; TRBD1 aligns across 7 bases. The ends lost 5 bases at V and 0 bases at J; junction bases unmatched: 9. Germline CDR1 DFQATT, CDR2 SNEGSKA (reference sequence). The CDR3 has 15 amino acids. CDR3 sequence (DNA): TGCAGTGCTCGAAACCCTGACAGGGTGAACACTGAAGCTTTCTTT. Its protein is CSARNPDRVNTEAFF.

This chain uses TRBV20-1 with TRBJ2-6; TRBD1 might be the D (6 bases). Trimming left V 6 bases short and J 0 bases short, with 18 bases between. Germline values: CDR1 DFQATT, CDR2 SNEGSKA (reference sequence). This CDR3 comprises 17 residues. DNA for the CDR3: TGCAGTGCAAAGGGGGTTACGTGGGCCTCTGGGGCCAACGTCCTGACTTTC. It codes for CSAKGVTWASGANVLTF.

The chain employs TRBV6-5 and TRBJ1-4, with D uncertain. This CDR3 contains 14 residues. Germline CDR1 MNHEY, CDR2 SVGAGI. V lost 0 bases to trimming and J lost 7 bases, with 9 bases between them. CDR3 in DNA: TGTGCCAGCAGTTACTCGGAGGGAATTGAAAAACTGTTTTTT. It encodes CASSYSEGIEKLFF.

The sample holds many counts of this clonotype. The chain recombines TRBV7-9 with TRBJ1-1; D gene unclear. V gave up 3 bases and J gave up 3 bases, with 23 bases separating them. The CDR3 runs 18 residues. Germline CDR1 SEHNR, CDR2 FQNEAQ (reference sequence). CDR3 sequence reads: CASSLGLGNDPGDTEAFF. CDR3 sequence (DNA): TGTGCCAGCAGCTTGGGTCTAGGGAATGACCCTGGGGACACTGAAGCTTTCTTT.

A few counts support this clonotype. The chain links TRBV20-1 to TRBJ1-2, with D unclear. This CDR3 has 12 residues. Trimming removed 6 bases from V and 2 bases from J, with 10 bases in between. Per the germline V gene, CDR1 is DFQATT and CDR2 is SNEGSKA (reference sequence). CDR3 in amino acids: CSAAGRNYGYTF. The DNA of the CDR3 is TGCAGTGCCGCCGGACGAAACTATGGCTACACCTTC.

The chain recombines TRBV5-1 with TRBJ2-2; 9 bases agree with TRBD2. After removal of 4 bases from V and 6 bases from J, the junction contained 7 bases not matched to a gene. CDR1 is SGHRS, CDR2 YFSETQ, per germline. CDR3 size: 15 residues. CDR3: CASSSGRFFPGELFF. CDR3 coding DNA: TGCGCCAGCAGCAGCGGGAGGTTTTTCCCCGGGGAGCTGTTTTTT.

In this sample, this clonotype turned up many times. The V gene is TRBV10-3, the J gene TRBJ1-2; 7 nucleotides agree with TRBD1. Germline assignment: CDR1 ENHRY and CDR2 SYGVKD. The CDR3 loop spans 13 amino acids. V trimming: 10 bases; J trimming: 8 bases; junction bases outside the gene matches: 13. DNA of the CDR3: TGTGCCACTCACAGGGGTGCAGGGTCCGGCTACACCTTC. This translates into CATHRGAGSGYTF.

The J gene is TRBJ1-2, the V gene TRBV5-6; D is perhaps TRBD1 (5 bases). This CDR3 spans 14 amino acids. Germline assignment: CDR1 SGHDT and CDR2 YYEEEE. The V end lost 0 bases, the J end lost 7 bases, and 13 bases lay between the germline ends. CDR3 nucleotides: TGTGCCAGCAGCTTGGCAGGGTCGGAGTTTGGCTACACCTTC. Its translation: CASSLAGSEFGYTF.

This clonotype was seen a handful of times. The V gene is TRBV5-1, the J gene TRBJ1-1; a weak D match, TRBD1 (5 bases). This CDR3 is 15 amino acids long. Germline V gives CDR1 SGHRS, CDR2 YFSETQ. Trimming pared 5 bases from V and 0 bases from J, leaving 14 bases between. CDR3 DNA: TGCGCCAGCAGGACAGCAGATATTATGAACACTGAAGCTTTCTTT. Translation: CASRTADIMNTEAFF.

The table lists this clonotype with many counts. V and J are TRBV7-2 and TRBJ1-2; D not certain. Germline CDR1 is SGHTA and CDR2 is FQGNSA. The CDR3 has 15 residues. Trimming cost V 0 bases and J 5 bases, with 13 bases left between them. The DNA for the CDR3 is TGTGCCAGCAGCTTAGCTCTCACTCTGGGATATGGCTACACCTTC. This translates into CASSLALTLGYGYTF.

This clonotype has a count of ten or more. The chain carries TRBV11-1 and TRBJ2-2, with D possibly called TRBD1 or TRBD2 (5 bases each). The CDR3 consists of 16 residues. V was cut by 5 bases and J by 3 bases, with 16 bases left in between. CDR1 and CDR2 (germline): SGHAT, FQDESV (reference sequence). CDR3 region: CASSPKGESYTGELFF. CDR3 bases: TGTGCCAGCAGCCCCAAAGGGGAGTCTTACACCGGGGAGCTGTTTTTT.

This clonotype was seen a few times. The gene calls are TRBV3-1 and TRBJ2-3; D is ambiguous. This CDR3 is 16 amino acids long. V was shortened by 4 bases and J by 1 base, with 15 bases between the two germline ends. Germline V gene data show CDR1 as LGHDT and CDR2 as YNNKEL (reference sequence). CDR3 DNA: TGTGCCAGCAGCCGCAACACCGTGCAGGGCACAGATACGCAGTATTTT. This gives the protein CASSRNTVQGTDTQYF.

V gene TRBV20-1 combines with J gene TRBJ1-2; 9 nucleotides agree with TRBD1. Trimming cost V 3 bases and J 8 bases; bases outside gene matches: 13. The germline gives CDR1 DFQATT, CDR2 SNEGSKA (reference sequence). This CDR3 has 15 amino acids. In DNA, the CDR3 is TGCAGTGCTAGCGTCCGAGGGGACAGGGCTGGGGGCTACACCTTC. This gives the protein CSASVRGDRAGGYTF.

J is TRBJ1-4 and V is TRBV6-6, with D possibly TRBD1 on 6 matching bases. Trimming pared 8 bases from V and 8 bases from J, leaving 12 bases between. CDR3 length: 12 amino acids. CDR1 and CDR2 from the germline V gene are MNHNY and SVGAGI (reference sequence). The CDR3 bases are TGTGCCAGCTTGGGGGCGATCGAAAAACTGTTTTTT. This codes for CASLGAIEKLFF.

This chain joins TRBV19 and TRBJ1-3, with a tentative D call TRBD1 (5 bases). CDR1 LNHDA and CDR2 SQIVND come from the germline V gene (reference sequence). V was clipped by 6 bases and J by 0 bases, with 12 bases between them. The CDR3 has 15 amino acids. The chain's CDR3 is CASRGDVNSGNTIYF. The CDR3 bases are TGTGCCAGTAGGGGGGACGTCAACTCTGGAAACACCATATATTTT.